Here is one TCR beta chain with its context. Sequencing was performed with immunoSEQ multiplex PCR; in TCRdb, only in-frame clones are kept and a portion is missing. The sample includes under 100,000 clones, 70% to 90% seen only once; the top ten take around 4.5%. The data are from a study of blood T cell repertoires in COVID-19. Study information: Specimens from acute and convalescent COVID-19 originated in the United States, Italy and Spain.

V gave up 2 bases and J gave up 7 bases; unmatched junction bases: 20. In germline, CDR1 is SGHTA, CDR2 FQGTGA. The CDR3 is 19 amino acids. The sequence was obtained from a man aged 50-59 years with active COVID-19. Input material: peripheral blood. The chain uses TRBV7-3 and TRBJ2-1, with TRBD2 identical over 7 bases. CDR3 DNA: TGTGCCAGCAGCTTAGAGGAACCATCTAGGAGGGAGGGCCCGAATGAGCAGTTCTTC. This translates into CASSLEEPSRREGPNEQFF.